The 21 T cell receptor beta chains below come from one sample, sequenced in a study of somatic mutations in cytotoxic T cells in rheumatoid arthritis. This table comes from immunoSEQ multiplex PCR, and its TCRdb copy is limited to in-frame clones, with some not included. The sample has approximately 14,000 clones, 60% to 75% seen once. The sample taken for sequencing was CD8+ T cells sorted from blood. Receptors originate from an adult with rheumatoid arthritis.

The chain couples TRBV5-4 to TRBJ1-2; the D is unclear. The length of the CDR3 is 12 residues. The V end lost 4 bases, the J end lost 8 bases, and 12 bases lay between the germline ends. Germline CDR1 reads SGHNT; CDR2 reads YYREEE (reference sequence). Here the CDR3 DNA reads TGTGCCAGCAGCCTAACTGGGGTCGGCTACACCTTC. Protein sequence: CASSLTGVGYTF.

The rearrangement links TRBV9 to TRBJ1-1; the match to TRBD1 covers 10 bases. CDR1 is SGDLS, CDR2 YYNGEE, per germline. J was trimmed by 3 bases and V by 3 bases; bases with no gene match: 2. The CDR3 spans 14 residues. The CDR3 spells CASSGGQGYTEAFF. In DNA form, the CDR3 reads TGTGCCAGCAGCGGGGGACAGGGGTACACTGAAGCTTTCTTT.

J is TRBJ2-7 and V is TRBV30; 8 bases are a match to TRBD1. The CDR3 loop spans 15 amino acids. The J segment lost 2 bases and the V segment lost 0 bases, leaving 6 bases of the junction unmatched. Germline CDR1 is GTSNPN and CDR2 is SVGIG (reference sequence). The CDR3 reads CAWSVGQGAAYEQYF. CDR3 coding DNA: TGTGCCTGGAGTGTGGGGCAGGGGGCGGCCTACGAGCAGTACTTC.

This chain uses TRBV7-3 with TRBJ2-1, with D possibly matching TRBD2 (5 bases). This CDR3 is 14 amino acids long. Between the trimmed V and J ends, which lost 1 base and 9 bases, there was a span of 13 bases. The germline CDR1 and CDR2 sequences are SGHTA and FQGTGA. CDR3 DNA: TGTGCCAGCAGCTTAAATTTGGGGAGCAGTGAGCAGTTCTTC. Its protein product is CASSLNLGSSEQFF.

V is TRBV28 and J is TRBJ1-5; D gene uncertain. From germline, CDR1 is MDHEN and CDR2 SYDVKM. The CDR3 covers 13 residues. V gave up 2 bases and J gave up 7 bases, with 9 bases separating them. In DNA form, the CDR3 reads TGTGCCAGCAGTTTAGGGTCCCACCAGCCCCAGCATTTT. Translation: CASSLGSHQPQHF.

The chain recombines TRBV5-6 with TRBJ2-7; perhaps D is TRBD1 or TRBD2 (5 bases each). The germline gives CDR1 SGHDT, CDR2 YYEEEE. The CDR3 consists of 12 residues. The V gene lost 0 bases and the J gene lost 5 bases, with 6 bases spanning the gap. The CDR3 sequence is CASSLVGDEQYF. CDR3 nucleotides: TGTGCCAGCAGCTTGGTGGGGGACGAGCAGTACTTC.

The chain employs TRBV19 and TRBJ2-7, with D uncertain. Germline loops: CDR1 LNHDA, CDR2 SQIVND (reference sequence). The CDR3 contains 13 residues. V shed 3 bases and J shed 3 bases, with 9 bases lying between them. CDR3 loop: CASSIVAGYEQYF. CDR3 nucleotides: TGTGCCAGTAGTATTGTGGCAGGCTACGAGCAGTACTTC.

This clone was counted only a few times. The V and J genes are TRBV5-4 and TRBJ2-1, with 9 bases matching TRBD1. Per the germline V gene, CDR1 is SGHNT and CDR2 is YYREEE (reference sequence). After removal of 8 bases from V and 3 bases from J, the junction contained 3 bases not matched to a gene. This CDR3 region has 13 residues. The CDR3 reads CASRDRVYNEQFF. As DNA, the CDR3 is TGTGCCAGTCGGGACAGGGTCTACAATGAGCAGTTCTTC. The entire variable domain, with the rest obtained from reference TRBV5-4 and TRBJ2-1, is as follows: ETGVTQSPTHLIKTRGQQVTLRCSSQSGHNTVSWYQQALGQGPQFIFQYYREEENGRGNFPPRFSGLQFPNYSSELNVNALELDDSALYLCASRDRVYNEQFFGPGTRLTVL.

The rearrangement links TRBV5-6 to TRBJ1-2; D ambiguous. CDR3 length: 15 amino acids. Germline lookup yields CDR1 SGHDT and CDR2 YYEEEE. The ends were cut back, 3 bases at V and 4 bases at J, with 16 bases in the middle. CDR3 in amino acids: CASSSGNLLGYGYTF. The DNA of the CDR3 is TGTGCCAGCAGCTCGGGGAACCTTTTGGGCTATGGCTACACCTTC.

The chain is built from TRBV2 and TRBJ2-3; 8 bases map to TRBD2. The CDR3 is made up of 15 amino acids. CDR1 and CDR2 from the germline V gene are SNHLY and FYNNEI. V was pared by 8 bases and J by 4 bases, with 11 bases of the junction left unmatched. Here the CDR3 reads CASGVASGSPDTQYF. The CDR3 bases are TGTGCCAGCGGGGTCGCTAGCGGGTCCCCAGATACGCAGTATTTT.

This rearrangement joins TRBV13 to TRBJ2-7; D is uncertain. Germline CDR1 PRHDT, CDR2 FYEKMQ (reference sequence). V shed 1 base and J shed 6 bases, with 4 bases lying between them. CDR3 length equals 11 residues. Here the CDR3 DNA reads TGTGCCAGCAGCTTAGTTTCCGAGCAGTACTTC. This gives the protein CASSLVSEQYF.

The chain uses TRBV29-1 and TRBJ1-2, with D uncertain. CDR1 and CDR2 (germline): SQVTM, ANQGSEA. V was clipped by 2 bases and J by 4 bases, with 8 bases between them. This CDR3 comprises 12 residues. CDR3 sequence: CSVELLAYGYTF. DNA for the CDR3: TGCAGCGTTGAATTATTGGCCTATGGCTACACCTTC.

J is TRBJ2-3 and V is TRBV5-4; 7 nucleotides match TRBD1. Unmatched junction bases numbered 16, after V lost 4 bases and J lost 2 bases. Looked up from germline, CDR1 is SGHNT and CDR2 is YYREEE (reference sequence). This CDR3 has 18 residues. CDR3 in DNA: TGTGCCAGCAGCAAGAGCCTGGGACAGCTCACCTCCACAGATACGCAGTATTTT. This gives the protein CASSKSLGQLTSTDTQYF.

This rearrangement joins TRBV5-1 to TRBJ1-1; tentatively, D is TRBD1 (5 bases). This CDR3 contains 16 residues. Germline V gene sequence: CDR1 SGHRS, CDR2 YFSETQ. V lost 4 bases and J lost 5, with 21 bases in between. Written as DNA, the CDR3 is TGCGCCAGCAGCAGCGGGACCCCCAAGGGGAAAACTGAAGCTTTCTTT. Protein: CASSSGTPKGKTEAFF.

The chain carries TRBV5-8 and TRBJ2-7; 8 bases align to TRBD2. Germline trimming cut 9 bases from V and 7 bases from J; bases unmatched to any gene: 15. This CDR3 contains 14 residues. The germline CDR1 and CDR2 sequences are SGHTS and YDEGEE. The CDR3 DNA reads TGTGCCACCTGGCTCGGGCGGGGGGCAAGGGAGCAGTACTTC. This translates into CATWLGRGAREQYF. The complete variable domain, with remaining parts taken from reference TRBV5-8 and TRBJ2-7, reads EAGVTQSPTHLIKTRGQQATLRCSPISGHTSVYWYQQALGLGLQFLLWYDEGEERNRGNFPPRFSGRQFPNYSSELNVNALELEDSALYLCATWLGRGAREQYFGPGTRLTVT.

By its share, this clone is medium-sized (0.01 to 0.1%). This rearrangement joins TRBV7-9 to TRBJ2-5; tentatively, D is TRBD1 or TRBD2 (5 bases each). The CDR3 runs 15 residues. Germline V gene data show CDR1 as SEHNR and CDR2 as FQNEAQ (reference sequence). V was shortened by 5 bases and J by 3 bases, with 16 bases between the two germline ends. CDR3 DNA sequence: TGTGCCAGCAGCCCCCCTGGGGGACCTAAAGAGACCCAGTACTTC. This translates into CASSPPGGPKETQYF.

The CDR3, as DNA: TGTGCCAGCAGGACACCGGGACAGGGATGGGAGACCCAGTACTTC. It codes for CASRTPGQGWETQYF. The chain joins TRBV28 to TRBJ2-5, with TRBD1 matching over 9 bases. Per the germline V gene, CDR1 is MDHEN and CDR2 is SYDVKM. The CDR3 has 15 amino acids. The V and J ends lost 6 bases and 5 bases, in that order; junction bases with no gene match: 10.

The chain uses TRBV5-6 and TRBJ1-2; D is ambiguous. There are 14 residues in the CDR3. Trimming left V 4 bases short and J 5 bases short, with 15 bases between. Germline V CDR1 and CDR2: SGHDT, YYEEEE. This chain's CDR3 is CASSARPGGYGYTF. CDR3 sequence (DNA): TGTGCCAGCAGCGCCCGCCCAGGTGGATATGGCTACACCTTC.

The rearrangement links TRBV27 to TRBJ2-5, with unresolved D. CDR3 size: 13 residues. CDR1 and CDR2 from the germline V gene are MNHEY and SMNVEV (reference sequence). Trimming removed 3 bases at V and 1 base at J, with 6 bases between. Here the CDR3 DNA reads TGTGCCAGCAGTTTCCCCAGCCAAGAGACCCAGTACTTC. This translates into CASSFPSQETQYF.

V is TRBV4-3 and J is TRBJ2-3; tentatively, D is TRBD2 (7 bases). V was clipped by 3 bases and J by 1 base, with 14 bases between them. CDR3 length equals 16 residues. Germline V gene sequence: CDR1 LGHNA, CDR2 YSLEER. CDR3 nucleotides: TGCGCCAGCAGCCATTTTGGGGAGGGGGGCACAGATACGCAGTATTTT. Its translation is CASSHFGEGGTDTQYF.

This clone was recorded a few times. V gene TRBV5-1 combines with J gene TRBJ1-6; TRBD1 matches at 11 bases. Germline V gene lookup returns CDR1 SGHRS and CDR2 YFSETQ. This CDR3 has 18 residues. The V and J ends lost 0 bases and 6 bases, in that order; junction bases with no gene match: 8. This CDR3 reads CASSLEGQGVLGNSPLHF. CDR3 sequence (DNA): TGCGCCAGCAGCTTGGAGGGACAGGGGGTCTTGGGTAATTCACCCCTCCACTTT.